The rows below give T cell receptor beta chains drawn from one sample of a study of blood T cell repertoires in COVID-19. Profiled with immunoSEQ multiplex PCR; TCRdb holds only in-frame clones, not every one. The sample has around 460,000 clones; over 85% are singletons. Sequencing input: peripheral blood. Receptors were obtained from a man aged 18 to 30 with COVID-19, enrolled during active disease. The conserved cysteine and the conserved F or W are not part of the CDR3 here.

TRBV2	TRBJ1-2	ASRRQGLEGYT
TRBV25-1	TRBJ2-5	ASSELGTEETQY
TRBV18	TRBJ2-1	ATAIGGNEQF
TRBV27	TRBJ2-1	ASSLKAGAYNEQF
TRBV24-1	TRBJ1-1	ATSDSRLHRGWDTEAF
TRBV6-6	TRBJ2-6	ASSPHMGRSGANVLT
TRBV2	TRBJ2-1	ASWTAGTSVDNEQF
TRBV14	TRBJ2-5	ASSQVAGVLWETQY
TRBV27	TRBJ1-1	ASSSQGNTEAF
TRBV5-4	TRBJ1-2	ASLVQGATYGYT
TRBV9	TRBJ1-1	ASSVNFGNTEAF
TRBV5-5	TRBJ2-5	ASSLGRRGRGQETQY
TRBV6-1	TRBJ1-5	ASSEGFGSPRSSNQPQH
TRBV3-1/TRBV3-2	TRBJ2-7	ASSHPPKGQDEQY
TRBV5-5	TRBJ2-1	ATGLAGARAEQF
TRBV28	TRBJ2-7	ASRRTGYEQY
TRBV9	TRBJ2-1	ASSARQPYNNEQF
TRBV18	TRBJ2-3	ASSPVHGTSRPDTQY
TRBV6-5	TRBJ2-7	ASSYSGTFDYEQY
TRBV3-1/TRBV3-2	TRBJ2-7	ASSLGGAEEQY
TRBV3-1/TRBV3-2	TRBJ1-1	ASSPTGANTEAF
TRBV2	TRBJ2-2	ASSSTGAYTGELF
TRBV27	TRBJ2-5	ASSLSQGILETQY
TRBV3-1/TRBV3-2	TRBJ2-1	ASSQVAGTGDYNEQF
TRBV3-1/TRBV3-2	TRBJ1-1	ASSPGTAPNDVF
TRBV6-4	TRBJ1-6	ASSPGTGFQNSPLH
TRBV7-3	TRBJ2-1	ASSLRGGTGNNEQF
TRBV3-1/TRBV3-2	TRBJ1-5	ASSQGLLGQPQH
TRBV6-6	TRBJ1-6	ASSRPSRQGRSYNSPLH
TRBV6-2/TRBV6-3	TRBJ2-1	ASSRSGSSYNEQF
TRBV6-5	TRBJ1-1	ASSYQGAAEAF
TRBV5-4	TRBJ2-3	ASSSGDRGQRGLTTAQY
TRBV2	TRBJ1-1	ASSTGGANTEAF
TRBV2	TRBJ2-5	ASSENPGTGVRETQY
TRBV24-1	TRBJ2-1	ATSDAAQGGSYNEQF
TRBV2	TRBJ1-2	ASSDAARQSCT
TRBV4-1	TRBJ2-2	ASSPSISGVYTGELF
TRBV18	TRBJ2-3	ASLQSGTGDGTSTDTQY
TRBV9	TRBJ2-1	ASSVAGRAGQYEQF
TRBV7-8	TRBJ2-7	ASSLAGGPSGEQY
TRBV29-1	TRBJ2-7	SVKEVGHEQY
TRBV5-4	TRBJ2-7	ASSSQWEGDEQY